These 30 T cell receptor beta chains were all obtained from the same sample, sequenced in a study of blood T cell repertoires in COVID-19 (dated by TCRdb to 2018 to 2020). The library relied on the immunoSEQ multiplex PCR assay. In its TCRdb copy, this immuneACCESS table keeps in-frame sequences only and misses some clones. Where compared with another copy, unresolved V genes explain less than half of these, and the others have no known cause. The sample has almost 200,000 clones on record, around 85% of them singletons. In total, the top ten clones hold roughly 0.91% of the sample. Sequenced sample: peripheral blood. The receptors here all came from a man aged 55-75 years with COVID-19, enrolled during active disease.

The genes are TRBV1 and TRBJ1-6. TRBV1 is a listed pseudogene. The CDR3 contains 15 residues. The CDR3 loop reads CTSSQESREDSPLHF. The DNA for the CDR3 is TGCACCAGCAGCCAAGAATCCAGGGAGGACTCACCCCTCCACTTT.

The chain employs TRBV27 and TRBJ1-2; D is unclear. With 8 bases removed from V and 1 base from J, the gap between germline ends came to 8 bases. The CDR3 sequence is 12 residues long. From germline, CDR1 is MNHEY and CDR2 SMNVEV (reference sequence). CDR3 in DNA: TGTGCCAGCGGCCTTTTTAACTATGGCTACACCTTC. Residues: CASGLFNYGYTF.

A remark on this clone: The germline gene is not matched at one end of the junction; a read error may be the cause. The chain is built from TRBV5-6 and TRBJ2-3; D is possibly TRBD2 (5 bases). The CDR3 is 15 residues long. From germline, CDR1 is SGHDT and CDR2 YYEEEE. The CDR3 sequence: CASSLVARATDTQYF. The CDR3 DNA follows: TGTGCCAGCAGTTTGGTGGCGAGGGCCACAGATACGCAGTATTTT.

The table lists this clone with a count of one. V gene TRBV18 combines with J gene TRBJ2-3; 15 bases map to TRBD2. V gave up 5 bases and J gave up 4 bases; unmatched junction bases: 4. The CDR3 runs to 16 residues. CDR1 is KGHSH, CDR2 LQKENI, per germline. CDR3 nucleotides: TGTGCCAGCTCAGAGGGACTAGCGGGAGGAGCAGATACGCAGTATTTT. It yields the protein CASSEGLAGGADTQYF.

A few counts support this clone. The chain joins TRBV2 to TRBJ2-7; D may be TRBD1 (6 bases). V lost 6 bases and J lost 2, with 11 bases in between. Germline V gene lookup returns CDR1 SNHLY and CDR2 FYNNEI. CDR3 size: 13 residues. The CDR3 spells CASRGRGPYEQYF. The CDR3 nucleotides are TGTGCCAGCAGGGGCAGGGGACCCTACGAGCAGTACTTC. Using reference TRBV2 and TRBJ2-7 for the parts outside the CDR3, the full variable domain is EPEVTQTPSHQVTQMGQEVILRCVPISNHLYFYWYRQILGQKVEFLVSFYNNEISEKSEIFDDQFSVERPDGSNFTLKIRSTKLEDSAMYFCASRGRGPYEQYFGPGTRLTVT.

This chain uses TRBV6-5 with TRBJ1-5; TRBD1 might be the D (5 bases). The germline gives CDR1 MNHEY, CDR2 SVGAGI. CDR3 length equals 12 residues. The V and J ends lost 11 bases and 4 bases respectively, with 12 bases between them. The CDR3 reads CAGAGGNQPQHF. DNA for the CDR3: TGTGCCGGCGCGGGGGGGAATCAGCCCCAGCATTTT.

Concerning this clone: Mismatch with germline at one junction end may stem from a read error. V usage is TRBV7-2 and J usage is TRBJ1-2, with 8 bases fitting TRBD1. Germline CDR1 reads SGHTA; CDR2 reads FQGNSA. The CDR3 runs 15 residues. The CDR3: CASSLALRQGSGHTF. CDR3 bases: TGTGCCAGCAGCTTAGCGCTGAGACAGGGGTCTGGCCACACCTTC.

The chain carries TRBV7-2 and TRBJ2-3; TRBD1 agrees at 9 bases. V was clipped by 5 bases and J by 2 bases; unmatched bases: 8. Germline V gives CDR1 SGHTA, CDR2 FQGNSA. This CDR3 contains 16 residues. The CDR3 bases are TGTGCCAGCAGCACCTGGGGGACAGGGTACACAGATACGCAGTATTTT. It translates to CASSTWGTGYTDTQYF. Drawing the rest from reference TRBV7-2 and TRBJ2-3, the complete variable domain is GAGVSQSPSNKVTEKGKDVELRCDPISGHTALYWYRQSLGQGLEFLIYFQGNSAPDKSGLPSDRFSAERTGGSVSTLTIQRTQQEDSAVYLCASSTWGTGYTDTQYFGPGTRLTVL.

This clone was seen once. The chain employs TRBV10-1 and TRBJ2-3; 7 nucleotides match TRBD2. In germline, CDR1 is WNHNN, CDR2 SYGVQD (reference sequence). This CDR3 has 15 amino acids. V was clipped by 0 bases and J by 3 bases; unmatched bases: 3. CDR3 region: CASSESVGGTDTQYF. CDR3 coding DNA: TGCGCCAGCAGTGAGTCGGTGGGAGGGACAGATACGCAGTATTTT.

This chain uses TRBV19 with TRBJ1-2; perhaps TRBD1 as D (5 bases). CDR3 length equals 14 residues. CDR1 and CDR2 from the germline V gene are LNHDA and SQIVND (reference sequence). The V gene lost 4 bases and the J gene lost 4 bases, with 13 bases spanning the gap. DNA of the CDR3: TGTGCCAGTAGTACTCAGGGTAGGGGCTATGGCTACACCTTC. Translation: CASSTQGRGYGYTF.

The rearrangement links TRBV5-5 to TRBJ2-2, with unresolved D. Germline-derived CDR1 and CDR2 are SGHKS and YYEKEE (reference sequence). The CDR3 contains 14 residues. V lost 2 bases and J 1 base, leaving 6 bases between the germline ends. CDR3 protein: CASSFQRNTGELFF. CDR3 bases: TGTGCCAGCAGCTTCCAGCGGAACACCGGGGAGCTGTTTTTT.

The chain links TRBV2 to TRBJ2-3; D is unresolved. The CDR3 contains 15 residues. In germline, CDR1 is SNHLY, CDR2 FYNNEI. Trimming removed 1 base at V and 1 base at J, with 9 bases between. In DNA form, the CDR3 reads TGTGCCAGCAGTGAAGAAGGTGGGCGCACAGATACGCAGTATTTT. Protein: CASSEEGGRTDTQYF.

The chain employs TRBV10-3 and TRBJ1-1, with D perhaps matching TRBD1 (6 bases). The CDR3 is made up of 15 amino acids. Deletions cut 8 bases from V and 0 bases from J, with 16 bases between. The V gene's germline CDR1 is ENHRY and CDR2 SYGVKD. The CDR3 coding sequence is TGTGCCATCGGTTCGAGGGGGACTATGAACACTGAAGCTTTCTTT. Amino acid sequence: CAIGSRGTMNTEAFF.

This rearrangement joins TRBV16 to TRBJ2-7, with 8 bases that match TRBD1. J gave up 6 bases and V 2 bases, and 12 bases lay outside the gene matches. This CDR3 has 16 residues. Germline lookup yields CDR1 KGHSY and CDR2 FQNENV. The CDR3 DNA sequence: TGTGCCAGCAGCCAAGGGACAGGCCGGACCGGGGGCGAGCAGTACTTC. Translating it yields CASSQGTGRTGGEQYF.

The chain uses TRBV5-1 and TRBJ2-1; 14 nucleotides line up with TRBD2. Germline assignment: CDR1 SGHRS and CDR2 YFSETQ. The CDR3 extends over 16 amino acids. Trimming took 4 bases from V and 7 from J; bases not matched to a gene: 7. The CDR3 spells CASSGPGTSGRNEQFF. The CDR3 DNA reads as TGCGCCAGCAGCGGTCCCGGGACTAGCGGGAGAAATGAGCAGTTCTTC.

The J gene is TRBJ1-1, the V gene TRBV5-4, with D possibly TRBD1 on 6 matching bases. The CDR3 runs to 15 residues. Germline V gene data show CDR1 as SGHNT and CDR2 as YYREEE (reference sequence). V was shortened by 4 bases and J by 3 bases, with 16 bases between the two germline ends. CDR3 sequence: CASSGGRGLDTEAFF. The DNA of the CDR3 is TGTGCCAGCAGCGGGGGCCGGGGCTTGGACACTGAAGCTTTCTTT.

The genes are TRBV30 and TRBJ1-1; tentative D call: TRBD1 (5 bases). Deletions cut 3 bases from V and 3 bases from J, with 8 bases between. CDR3 length: 12 residues. The germline gives CDR1 GTSNPN, CDR2 SVGIG (reference sequence). The CDR3: CAWSAGYTEAFF. DNA of the CDR3: TGTGCCTGGAGCGCAGGGTACACTGAAGCTTTCTTT.

V and J are TRBV30 and TRBJ1-5; D is unclear. The V gene lost 1 base and the J gene lost 7 bases, with 11 bases spanning the gap. From germline, CDR1 is GTSNPN and CDR2 SVGIG (reference sequence). CDR3 size: 13 residues. The CDR3 loop reads CAWSALLSQPQHF. Written as DNA, the CDR3 is TGTGCCTGGAGTGCCCTCCTAAGCCAGCCCCAGCATTTT.

This rearrangement joins TRBV6-6 to TRBJ1-1; D is unclear. Trimming removed 0 bases at V and 1 base at J, with 3 bases between. The CDR3 runs 13 residues. CDR1 and CDR2 (germline): MNHNY, SVGAGI (reference sequence). CDR3 in amino acids: CASSYSQNTEAFF. CDR3 coding DNA: TGTGCCAGCAGTTACTCCCAGAACACTGAAGCTTTCTTT.

The V call is TRBV19, the J call TRBJ1-5; 9 positions agree with TRBD1. The CDR3 consists of 16 residues. Germline V gives CDR1 LNHDA, CDR2 SQIVND (reference sequence). Germline trimming cut 3 bases from V and 6 bases from J; bases unmatched to any gene: 9. The CDR3 loop reads CASSIGQGQGIQPQHF. In DNA form, the CDR3 reads TGTGCCAGTAGTATCGGTCAAGGACAGGGGATTCAGCCCCAGCATTTT.

This rearrangement joins TRBV3-1 (or the pseudogene TRBV3-2) to TRBJ1-2; D is undetermined. Germline assignment: CDR1 LGHDT and CDR2 YNNKEL (reference sequence). V was shortened by 3 bases and J by 8 bases, with 10 bases between the two germline ends. This CDR3 contains 12 residues. The CDR3 sequence is CASSHITEGYTF. The CDR3 DNA sequence: TGTGCCAGCAGCCACATTACCGAGGGCTACACCTTC.

The chain carries TRBV5-1 and TRBJ2-7; a weak D match, TRBD2 (6 bases). Germline lookup yields CDR1 SGHRS and CDR2 YFSETQ. Trimming took 0 bases from V and 7 from J, leaving 14 bases between them. There are 14 residues in the CDR3. The CDR3 DNA is TGCGCCAGCAGCTTGGGCCTAGGGGACTTGGAGCAGTACTTC. Protein: CASSLGLGDLEQYF.

CDR3: CASSQVDRNSPLHF. CDR3 DNA sequence: TGCGCCAGCAGCCAAGTAGACAGAAATTCACCCCTCCACTTT. The chain links TRBV4-1 to TRBJ1-6, with TRBD1 as a possible D gene (5 bases). The V end lost 1 base, the J end lost 7 bases, and 8 bases lay between the germline ends. Germline V CDR1 and CDR2: MGHRA, YSYEKL. The CDR3 covers 14 residues.

The J gene is TRBJ1-6, the V gene TRBV10-3; no firm D call. This CDR3 is built from 15 residues. The germline gives CDR1 ENHRY, CDR2 SYGVKD. V lost 4 bases and J lost 7, with 14 bases in between. The CDR3 region is CAISVNGGINSPLHF. CDR3 in DNA: TGTGCCATCAGTGTTAATGGAGGGATCAATTCACCCCTCCACTTT.

This chain links TRBV11-2 with TRBJ2-2; 8 nucleotides match TRBD2. Losses at the gene ends were 4 bases for V and 5 bases for J; bases not matched to a gene: 9. CDR1 SGHAT and CDR2 FQNNGV come from the germline V gene. This CDR3 is built from 16 residues. The CDR3 DNA follows: TGTGCCAGCAGCTCGAGCGGGAGCCTTAGAACCGGGGAGCTGTTTTTT. Translating gives CASSSSGSLRTGELFF.

The chain has TRBV11-3 and TRBJ2-4; 7 bases fit TRBD1. Germline-derived CDR1 and CDR2 are SGHNT and YENEEA. This CDR3 comprises 13 residues. J gave up 6 bases and V 6 bases, and 5 bases lay outside the gene matches. The CDR3 DNA reads TGTGCCAGCAGTTACAGGGGAATAAACATTCAGTACTTC. This encodes CASSYRGINIQYF.

This chain uses TRBV11-1 with TRBJ2-3; 10 nucleotides match TRBD1. This CDR3 has 15 residues. In germline, CDR1 is SGHAT, CDR2 FQDESV (reference sequence). The V segment lost 4 bases and the J segment 5 bases; nucleotides outside the gene matches: 6. The CDR3 is CASSSPGQGQDTQYF. DNA for the CDR3: TGTGCCAGCAGCTCCCCGGGACAGGGGCAAGATACGCAGTATTTT.

This clone appeared a few times. The chain uses TRBV5-1 and TRBJ1-2, with TRBD1 as a possible D gene (5 bases). The CDR3 has 14 residues. The V end was cut by 3 bases, the J end by 2 bases, with 11 bases between. Germline CDR1 SGHRS, CDR2 YFSETQ. The CDR3 DNA follows: TGCGCCAGCAGCTCCGGAGACAGCAACTATGGCTACACCTTC. Residues: CASSSGDSNYGYTF. The full variable domain, its missing parts supplied by reference TRBV5-1 and TRBJ1-2, is KAGVTQTPRYLIKTRGQQVTLSCSPISGHRSVSWYQQTPGQGLQFLFEYFSETQRNKGNFPGRFSGRQFSNSRSEMNVSTLELGDSALYLCASSSGDSNYGYTFGSGTRLTVV.

The V and J genes are TRBV28 and TRBJ1-1, with a possible D match to TRBD1 (6 bases). Trimming shortened V by 5 bases and J by 10 bases, and 23 bases separated the two germline ends. The CDR3 is made up of 15 amino acids. Looked up from germline, CDR1 is MDHEN and CDR2 is SYDVKM. CDR3 loop: CASSIPTGRFVRAFF. CDR3 bases: TGTGCCAGCAGTATACCCACAGGGCGTTTTGTAAGAGCTTTCTTT.

With regard to this clone: The same CDR3 can be traced to other DNA sequences in this sample. The chain employs TRBV30 and TRBJ1-3; 10 bases map to TRBD1. CDR1 is GTSNPN and CDR2 is SVGIG in the germline V gene (reference sequence). V was pared by 7 bases and J by 2 bases, with 2 bases of the junction left unmatched. The CDR3 contains 13 residues. This CDR3 reads CASGQGAGNTIYF. The CDR3 coding sequence is TGTGCCTCCGGACAGGGGGCTGGAAACACCATATATTTT.